These 5 T cell receptor beta chains were sequenced from one sample in a study of metastatic and nonmetastatic thyroid tumors. TCRdb reprocessed the PCR reads using MiXCR. The repertoire holds thousands of clones, with about 30% as singletons. Ahead of thyroid surgery, no patient had received treatment of any kind. The sample taken for sequencing was tumor tissue. These receptors originate from a male donor with papillary thyroid cancer or a benign thyroid nodule (not recorded which). Some clones in this sample may be carry-over from other donors' samples.

This clone was recorded many times. J is TRBJ2-1 and V is TRBV9; D perhaps matches TRBD2 (6 bases). The V and J ends lost 4 bases and 4 bases respectively, with 15 bases between them. There are 15 residues in the CDR3. Germline CDR1 and CDR2: SGDLS and YYNGEE. The CDR3 DNA reads TGTGCCAGCAGCCCCTGGGGGACTCAATACAATGAGCAGTTCTTC. It codes for CASSPWGTQYNEQFF.

This clone has a single count. This chain uses TRBV4-2 with TRBJ2-1; tentative D call: TRBD2 (6 bases). The CDR3 runs to 16 residues. CDR1 and CDR2 from the germline V gene are LGHNA and YNFKEQ. Deletions cut 0 bases from V and 0 bases from J, with 9 bases between. The CDR3 DNA reads as TGTGCCAGCAGCCAAGATGCGGGACCCTCCTACAATGAGCAGTTCTTC. Its translation is CASSQDAGPSYNEQFF.

Comment on this clone: A junction boundary mismatches the germline segment, possibly from a read error. The gene calls are TRBV28 and TRBJ2-2, with D possibly being TRBD2 (5 bases). This CDR3 comprises 15 residues. Germline V gene data show CDR1 as MDHEN and CDR2 as SYDVKM. CDR3 residues: CARSLPEKYTGEPFF. The CDR3 DNA sequence: TGTGCCCGCAGTTTACCAGAAAAGTACACCGGGGAGCCGTTTTTT.

By proportion, this clone is medium-sized. The rearrangement joins TRBV12-3 or TRBV12-4 to TRBJ1-4; maybe TRBD1 (5 bases). Trimming removed 5 bases at V and 3 bases at J, with 10 bases between. The CDR3 sequence is 14 residues long. The CDR3: CASSPGHANEKLFF. The CDR3 DNA follows: TGTGCCAGCAGTCCAGGACACGCTAATGAAAAACTGTTTTTT.

Written as DNA, the CDR3 is TGTGCCAGCAGCCTAACCCCAACTAGCGCGAACACCGGGGAGCTGTTTTTT. Translation gives CASSLTPTSANTGELFF. The V gene is TRBV7-6, the J gene TRBJ2-2, with 7 bases aligning to TRBD2. J lost 0 bases, V lost 5 bases, and 9 bases had no gene match. The CDR3 contains 17 residues. Germline V gene lookup returns CDR1 SGHVS and CDR2 FNYEAQ. Variable domain in full (rest from reference TRBV7-6 and TRBJ2-2): GAGVSQSPRYKVTKRGQDVALRCDPISGHVSLYWYRQALGQGPEFLTYFNYEAQQDKSGLPNDRFSAERPEGSISTLTIQRTEQRDSAMYRCASSLTPTSANTGELFFGEGSRLTVL.